The present TCR beta chain was sequenced within a study of technical replicates of blood from a few donors. Only in-frame clones appear in the TCRdb table, and some are missing; sequencing was by immunoSEQ multiplex PCR. The data hold about 68,000 clones, with under 98% observed a single time. This CDR3 is 12 amino acids long. The germline CDR1 and CDR2 sequences are MNHNS and SASEGT. Trimming removed 6 bases from V and 6 bases from J, with 9 bases in between. Sequencing was performed on T cells isolated from PBMCs. This TCR came from a human donor in good health. The rearrangement joins TRBV6-1 to TRBJ2-1, with D uncertain. The CDR3 sequence is CASRGSGNEQFF. The CDR3 bases are TGTGCCAGCAGGGGTTCGGGCAATGAGCAGTTCTTC.